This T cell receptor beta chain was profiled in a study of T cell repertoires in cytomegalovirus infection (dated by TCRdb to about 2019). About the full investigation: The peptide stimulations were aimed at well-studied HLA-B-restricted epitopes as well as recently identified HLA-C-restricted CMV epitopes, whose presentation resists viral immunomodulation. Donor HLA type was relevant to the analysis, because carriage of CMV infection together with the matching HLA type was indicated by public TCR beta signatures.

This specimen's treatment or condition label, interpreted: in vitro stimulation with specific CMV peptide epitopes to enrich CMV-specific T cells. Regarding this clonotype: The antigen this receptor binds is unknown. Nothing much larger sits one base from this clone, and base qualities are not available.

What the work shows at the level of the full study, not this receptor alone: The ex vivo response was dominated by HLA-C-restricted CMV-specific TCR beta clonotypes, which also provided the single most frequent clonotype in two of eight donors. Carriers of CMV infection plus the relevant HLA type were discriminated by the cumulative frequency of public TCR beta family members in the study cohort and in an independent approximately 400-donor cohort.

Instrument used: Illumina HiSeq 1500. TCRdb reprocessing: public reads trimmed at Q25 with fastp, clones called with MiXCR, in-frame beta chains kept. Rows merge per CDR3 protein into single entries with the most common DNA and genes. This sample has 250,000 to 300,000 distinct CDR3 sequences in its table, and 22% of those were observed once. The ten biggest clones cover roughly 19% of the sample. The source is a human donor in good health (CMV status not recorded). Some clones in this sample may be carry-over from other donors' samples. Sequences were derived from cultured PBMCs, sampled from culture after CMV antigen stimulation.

The CDR3 sequence is CASSPGTSGRVLYEQYV. The sequence in DNA is TGTGCCAGCAGCCCCGGGACTAGCGGGCGGGTACTCTACGAGCAGTACGTC. The rearranged chain carries TRBV7-8 and TRBJ2-7; 12 of the junction bases match TRBD2. The CDR3 covers 17 residues, taking in both the cysteine and the valine. The CDR3 DNA has 51 bases and is translated from base 1. Trimming removed 5 bases from V and 3 bases from J; the gene matches leave 11 bases unexplained. The germline V gene encodes CDR1 SGHVS and CDR2 FQNEAQ.